What follows are 27 T cell receptor beta chains derived from one specimen sequenced in a study of regulatory T cells in long-lasting Graves disease. Indicated time point: persistent/refractory GD, antithyroid drugs over 5 years with positive TRAb. Preparation of the TCR library used RNA extracted from PBMCs. In building TCR beta libraries, iRepertoire HTBI primers were used together with Arm-PCR of CDR3 regions. TCRdb independently ran MiXCR on the multiplex PCR reads; one entry per CDR3 protein. The sample consists of 700,000 or so distinct CDR3 sequences, around 30% of them appearing once. Material: peripheral blood mononuclear cells (PBMCs), obtained when the disease was refractory, from a patient treated with antithyroid drugs. The receptors come from a female donor with Graves disease.

In this sample, this clonotype turned up many times. This chain uses TRBV2 with TRBJ1-5; D call uncertain. CDR1 SNHLY and CDR2 FYNNEI come from the germline V gene. The CDR3 totals 13 residues. With 6 bases removed from V and 4 bases from J, the gap between germline ends came to 10 bases. CDR3 DNA: TGTGCCAGCAGGTGGCAGACAAATCAGCCCCAGCATTTT. It yields the protein CASRWQTNQPQHF.

This chain connects TRBV12-3 or TRBV12-4 to TRBJ1-1; a weak D match, TRBD1 (6 bases). The length of the CDR3 is 15 residues. V lost 5 bases and J lost 11, with 24 bases in between. DNA for the CDR3: TGTGCCAGCAGTAGCAAGGACAGAACCCCGAAAGTGGCTTTCTTT. Translated, it gives CASSSKDRTPKVAFF.

This clonotype was detected once. This rearrangement joins TRBV7-3 to TRBJ1-2; 9 nucleotides agree with TRBD1. The junction had 8 bases not matched to a gene; V was cut back by 5 bases and J by 7 bases. This CDR3 has 14 amino acids. In germline, CDR1 is SGHTA, CDR2 FQGTGA. The CDR3 DNA is TGTGCCAGCAGCCCCCCGATGGACAGGGGTGGCTACACCTTC. This codes for CASSPPMDRGGYTF. Full variable domain (missing parts from reference TRBV7-3 and TRBJ1-2): GAGVSQTPSNKVTEKGKYVELRCDPISGHTALYWYRQSLGQGPEFLIYFQGTGAADDSGLPNDRFFAVRPEGSVSTLKIQRTERGDSAVYLCASSPPMDRGGYTFGSGTRLTVV.

By sample share, this clonotype is medium-sized. A junction end diverges from the germline sequence, so it may reflect a read error. The V gene is TRBV5-1, the J gene TRBJ1-4; D is undetermined. CDR1 and CDR2 from the germline V gene are SGHRS and YFSETQ. The CDR3 has 14 amino acids. The CDR3 is CASSLYSQNEKLFF. CDR3 nucleotide sequence: TGTGCCAGCAGCTTGTACAGTCAGAATGAAAAACTGTTTTTT.

The sample holds a few counts of this clonotype. This chain uses TRBV20-1 with TRBJ1-4; D not certain. CDR3 size: 14 residues. Trimming took 2 bases from V and 8 from J, leaving 15 bases between them. Germline CDR1 reads DFQATT; CDR2 reads SNEGSKA (reference sequence). DNA for the CDR3: TGCAGTGCTAGATCCGGACGGGAAGGAGAAAAACTGTTTTTT. Protein sequence: CSARSGREGEKLFF.

This sequence joins TRBV24-1 and TRBJ2-2; D not certain. The germline CDR1 and CDR2 sequences are KGHDR and SFDVKD. Trimming pared 2 bases from V and 5 bases from J, leaving 8 bases between. The CDR3 length is 14 residues. In DNA form, the CDR3 reads TGTGCCACCAGTGATTGGAGTACTACCGGGGAGCTGTTTTTT. This gives the protein CATSDWSTTGELFF.

This clonotype was seen more than once but under ten times. V is TRBV7-2 and J is TRBJ2-5; 7 bases map to TRBD2. Germline CDR1 and CDR2: SGHTA and FQGNSA. V lost 4 bases, J lost 4 bases, and 15 bases stayed unmatched. The CDR3 length is 17 residues. CDR3 residues: CASSSPPRLSGIETQYF. CDR3 bases: TGTGCCAGCAGCTCCCCTCCTCGACTAAGCGGGATAGAGACCCAGTACTTC.

Ten or more counts support this clonotype. The rearrangement joins TRBV7-2 to TRBJ1-2; D call uncertain. The germline CDR1 and CDR2 sequences are SGHTA and FQGNSA. The CDR3 totals 14 residues. V lost 4 bases and J 4 bases, leaving 13 bases between the germline ends. This CDR3 is CASSSMKAVYGYTF. The CDR3 DNA reads as TGTGCCAGCAGCTCGATGAAAGCGGTCTATGGCTACACCTTC.

A note on this clonotype: A single base separates this from a much larger clone, so it may be a read error. The chain couples TRBV2 to TRBJ1-2, with 7 bases matching TRBD1. The CDR3 length is 14 residues. V lost 7 bases, J lost 4 bases, and 9 bases stayed unmatched. Germline-derived CDR1 and CDR2 are SNHLY and FYNNEI. The CDR3 spells CASIEGQFSYGYTF. The CDR3 DNA reads as TGTGCCAGCATAGAGGGACAGTTCAGCTATGGCTACACCTTC.

The chain combines TRBV28 with TRBJ2-7, with D tentatively TRBD2 (5 bases). Germline assignment: CDR1 MDHEN and CDR2 SYDVKM. This CDR3 spans 14 amino acids. Trimming shortened V by 1 base and J by 6 bases, and 13 bases separated the two germline ends. For the CDR3, the DNA is TGTGCCAGCAGTTTATTTAGCAGCGGTGGCGAGCAGTACTTC. Translation: CASSLFSSGGEQYF.

This clonotype has ten or more counts. The V call is TRBV12-3 or TRBV12-4, the J call TRBJ1-1; no clear D. V was shortened by 6 bases and J by 5 bases, with 13 bases between the two germline ends. The CDR3 extends over 13 amino acids. The CDR3 loop is CASSPPARTEAFF. In DNA, the CDR3 is TGTGCCAGCAGCCCCCCGGCGCGTACTGAAGCTTTCTTT.

The chain combines TRBV10-3 with TRBJ1-5, with 9 bases identical to TRBD1. There are 15 residues in the CDR3. The germline V gene encodes CDR1 ENHRY and CDR2 SYGVKD. J was trimmed by 2 bases and V by 5 bases; bases with no gene match: 4. The CDR3 nucleotides are TGTGCCATCAGTTCCCGGGACAGGGGCAATCAGCCCCAGCATTTT. This gives the protein CAISSRDRGNQPQHF.

This clonotype was detected ten times or more. This chain links TRBV19 with TRBJ2-7; D tentatively fits TRBD1 or TRBD2 (5 bases each). Germline values: CDR1 LNHDA, CDR2 SQIVND (reference sequence). The CDR3 consists of 14 residues. The V end lost 6 bases, the J end lost 3 bases, and 15 bases lay between the germline ends. CDR3 in amino acids: CASSPSLGDYEQYF. As DNA, the CDR3 is TGTGCCAGTAGCCCTAGTTTGGGGGACTACGAGCAGTACTTC. Complete variable domain (other parts from reference TRBV19 and TRBJ2-7): DGGITQSPKYLFRKEGQNVTLSCEQNLNHDAMYWYRQDPGQGLRLIYYSQIVNDFQKGDIAEGYSVSREKKESFPLTVTSAQKNPTAFYLCASSPSLGDYEQYFGPGTRLTVT.

This clonotype has at least ten counts. The V call is TRBV6-1, the J call TRBJ1-1; D is unclear. V was trimmed by 8 bases and J by 3 bases, leaving 13 bases between them. There are 13 residues in the CDR3. Per germline, CDR1 MNHNS and CDR2 SASEGT. In nucleotides, the CDR3 is TGTGCCAGCTACAGAGGAATGGACACTGAAGCTTTCTTT. Translation: CASYRGMDTEAFF.

V usage is TRBV15 and J usage is TRBJ1-1; D is uncertain. Looked up from germline, CDR1 is LNHNV and CDR2 is YYDKDF (reference sequence). V shed 8 bases and J shed 0 bases, with 10 bases lying between them. The CDR3 is 13 amino acids. The chain's CDR3 is CATRRLMNTEAFF. The CDR3, as DNA: TGTGCCACCCGACGGCTGATGAACACTGAAGCTTTCTTT.

This clonotype was detected only a few times. CDR3 residues: CASSLGRDQDGYTF. The CDR3 region has the DNA TGTGCCAGCAGCTTAGGGAGGGACCAAGATGGCTACACCTTC. The chain employs TRBV7-9 and TRBJ1-2; perhaps TRBD1 as D (5 bases). This CDR3 has 14 amino acids. V lost 1 base to trimming and J lost 6 bases, with 12 bases between them. The germline gives CDR1 SEHNR, CDR2 FQNEAQ (reference sequence).

This chain uses TRBV29-1 with TRBJ2-7; D unresolved. The CDR3 is made up of 13 amino acids. V was pared by 4 bases and J by 3 bases, with 13 bases between. Germline V gene sequence: CDR1 SQVTM, CDR2 ANQGSEA. The CDR3 sequence: CSVGFLSNYEQYF. CDR3 nucleotides: TGCAGCGTTGGGTTTTTGTCAAACTACGAGCAGTACTTC.

The V and J genes are TRBV18 and TRBJ2-7; 12 bases are a match to TRBD1. CDR1 and CDR2 from the germline V gene are KGHSH and LQKENI. CDR3 length: 16 residues. The V and J ends lost 3 bases and 0 bases, in that order; junction bases with no gene match: 3. The CDR3 DNA follows: TGTGCCAGCTCACCCCTGGGACAGGGGGCCTCCTACGAGCAGTACTTC. It codes for CASSPLGQGASYEQYF.

This clonotype has a handful of counts. This chain uses TRBV3-1 with TRBJ1-1; D gene ambiguous. Between the trimmed V and J ends, which lost 4 bases and 2 bases, there was a span of 14 bases. The CDR3 length is 15 residues. Germline CDR1 is LGHDT and CDR2 is YNNKEL (reference sequence). The CDR3 region is CASSPRRYSNTEAFF. DNA for the CDR3: TGTGCCAGCAGCCCCCGGAGGTACAGTAACACTGAAGCTTTCTTT.

This clonotype was picked up many times. In nucleotides, the CDR3 is TGTGCCAGCAGTTTTTCGGCCGGACAGGGTCAAGAGACCCAGTACTTC. This codes for CASSFSAGQGQETQYF. The chain links TRBV12-3 or TRBV12-4 to TRBJ2-7, with 8 bases matching TRBD1. TRBJ2-5 matches the DNA end more closely, so the J call is doubtful. This CDR3 contains 16 residues.

The CDR3 DNA reads TGTGCCAGCAGTTACTTTCAGGGGGGGAGTGAAGCTTTCTTT. Protein product: CASSYFQGGSEAFF. This chain connects TRBV6-9 to TRBJ1-1; 7 bases fit TRBD1. This CDR3 contains 14 residues. CDR1 is MNHGY and CDR2 is SVAAGI in the germline V gene. After removal of 3 bases from V and 7 bases from J, the junction contained 8 bases not matched to a gene.

The table lists this clonotype with a few counts. The V gene is TRBV29-1, the J gene TRBJ2-7, with 7 bases that match TRBD1. CDR3 size: 13 residues. Germline assignment: CDR1 SQVTM and CDR2 ANQGSEA. V shed 7 bases, J shed 1 base, and the junction held 7 bases outside the gene matches. CDR3 DNA: TGCAGCGCCCATCTACAGGGGTCCTACGAGCAGTACTTC. It encodes CSAHLQGSYEQYF.

The rearrangement uses TRBV10-3 and TRBJ2-3; tentative D call: TRBD2 (6 bases). The V gene lost 7 bases and the J gene lost 5 bases, with 25 bases spanning the gap. Germline CDR1 is ENHRY and CDR2 is SYGVKD. CDR3 size: 17 residues. The CDR3 is CAITPDPSREKGDTQYF. The CDR3, as DNA: TGTGCCATCACACCTGACCCCTCTCGGGAGAAGGGAGATACGCAGTATTTT.

This clonotype has more than one count but fewer than ten. The chain has TRBV27 and TRBJ1-2, with D unclear. The CDR3 is 13 amino acids. The germline gives CDR1 MNHEY, CDR2 SMNVEV (reference sequence). Trimming cost V 4 bases and J 5 bases, with 11 bases left between them. The CDR3 spells CASSSLDRYGYTF. CDR3 bases: TGTGCCAGCAGTTCCTTGGACCGGTATGGCTACACCTTC.

This chain connects TRBV14 to TRBJ2-5; D perhaps matches TRBD2 (6 bases). Germline V CDR1 and CDR2: SGHDN, FVKESK. This CDR3 contains 16 residues. V lost 6 bases and J lost 0, with 17 bases in between. The CDR3 nucleotides are TGTGCCAGCAGTTTAAGGCGCGGGAACTACCAAGAGACCCAGTACTTC. Amino acid sequence: CASSLRRGNYQETQYF.

V is TRBV6-2 or TRBV6-3 and J is TRBJ1-2, with unresolved D. The germline V and J ends were trimmed by 4 bases and 1 base, with 10 bases remaining between them. The CDR3 contains 14 residues. The germline V gene has CDR1 MNHEY and CDR2 SVGEGT. CDR3 in DNA: TGTGCCAGCAGTTCTTTGAGTATTAACTATGGCTACACCTTC. This sequence encodes CASSSLSINYGYTF.

This clonotype was detected a few times. V and J are TRBV28 and TRBJ1-4; 9 positions agree with TRBD1. This CDR3 is built from 15 residues. Looked up from germline, CDR1 is MDHEN and CDR2 is SYDVKM. V was pared by 4 bases and J by 8 bases, with 8 bases of the junction left unmatched. The CDR3 here is CASSSRDRVGEKLFF. CDR3 coding DNA: TGTGCCAGCAGTTCTCGGGACAGGGTAGGGGAAAAACTGTTTTTT.